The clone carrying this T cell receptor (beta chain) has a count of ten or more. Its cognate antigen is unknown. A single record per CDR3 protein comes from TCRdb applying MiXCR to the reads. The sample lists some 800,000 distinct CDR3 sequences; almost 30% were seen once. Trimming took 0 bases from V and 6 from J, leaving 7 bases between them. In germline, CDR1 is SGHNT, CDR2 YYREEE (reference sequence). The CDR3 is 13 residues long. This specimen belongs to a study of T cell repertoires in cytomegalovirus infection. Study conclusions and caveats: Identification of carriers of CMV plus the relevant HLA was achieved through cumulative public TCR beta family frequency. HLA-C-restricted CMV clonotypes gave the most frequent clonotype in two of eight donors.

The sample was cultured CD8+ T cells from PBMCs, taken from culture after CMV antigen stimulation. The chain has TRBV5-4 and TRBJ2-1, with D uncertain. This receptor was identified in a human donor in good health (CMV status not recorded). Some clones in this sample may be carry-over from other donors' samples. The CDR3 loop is CASSLGRSNEQFF. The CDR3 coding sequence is TGTGCCAGCAGCTTGGGACGGAGCAATGAGCAGTTCTTC.